The 26 T cell receptor beta chains in this list originate from one sample, sequenced in a study of T-cell memory formation after mild COVID-19. MiXCR, applied by TCRdb to the 5' RACE reads, yields one record per CDR3 protein. The sample has 400,000 or so distinct CDR3 sequences; about 20% are singletons. The sequenced sample consisted of PBMCs or a T cell subset sorted from them (not recorded which). All receptors come from an adult woman who had mild COVID-19 (a few samples of this study predate the infection). Cell type and time point are not known.

This clonotype occurred a few times. The chain has TRBV20-1 and TRBJ1-2; possible D gene TRBD1, 5 bases. The germline V gene has CDR1 DFQATT and CDR2 SNEGSKA (reference sequence). The V end was cut by 4 bases, the J end by 5 bases, with 11 bases between. The CDR3 totals 12 residues. In DNA form, the CDR3 reads TGCAGTGCTATCCCCAGGGATTATGGCTACACCTTC. Its protein is CSAIPRDYGYTF.

This clonotype is a singleton in its sample. J is TRBJ2-2 and V is TRBV12-3 or TRBV12-4; D assignment may be TRBD1 or TRBD2 (6 bases each). Trimming left V 6 bases short and J 5 bases short, with 19 bases between. The CDR3 runs 16 residues. The CDR3 reads CASSTSSGGGTGELFF. DNA for the CDR3: TGTGCCAGCAGCACCTCAAGCGGAGGGGGAACCGGGGAGCTGTTTTTT.

This clonotype has a handful of counts. The chain links TRBV3-1 to TRBJ2-7, with TRBD2 identical over 10 bases. Germline-derived CDR1 and CDR2 are LGHDT and YNNKEL (reference sequence). The length of the CDR3 is 18 residues. The junction had 15 bases not matched to a gene; V was cut back by 4 bases and J by 3 bases. CDR3 sequence: CASSPLGMSGRALYEQYF. In DNA form, the CDR3 reads TGTGCCAGCAGCCCCCTGGGGATGAGCGGGAGGGCCCTCTACGAGCAGTACTTC.

This clonotype was detected a few times. V gene TRBV5-1 combines with J gene TRBJ1-2; D may be TRBD1 (6 bases). The V end lost 4 bases, the J end lost 8 bases, and 18 bases lay between the germline ends. Germline lookup yields CDR1 SGHRS and CDR2 YFSETQ. This CDR3 contains 14 residues. CDR3 nucleotide sequence: TGCGCCAGCAGCGGAAACGCAGGGGACGGGGGCTACACCTTC. Translated: CASSGNAGDGGYTF.

The table lists this clonotype with a few counts. The chain couples TRBV5-1 to TRBJ1-3; D is undetermined. With 4 bases removed from V and 0 bases from J, the gap between germline ends came to 11 bases. The CDR3 totals 15 residues. Germline CDR1 reads SGHRS; CDR2 reads YFSETQ. The CDR3 here is CASSVGPNSGNTIYF. CDR3 nucleotide sequence: TGCGCCAGCAGCGTTGGACCGAACTCTGGAAACACCATATATTTT.

This chain links TRBV29-1 with TRBJ2-1; a possible D gene is TRBD1 (6 bases). Trimming took 7 bases from V and 2 from J, leaving 18 bases between them. Per germline, CDR1 SQVTM and CDR2 ANQGSEA. CDR3 length: 15 residues. This CDR3 is CSGHWTVLTYNEQFF. CDR3 sequence (DNA): TGCAGCGGGCACTGGACAGTCCTCACCTACAATGAGCAGTTCTTC.

In this sample, this clonotype turned up a few times. Here the CDR3 reads CASSGDSPTLAKNIQYF. The CDR3 coding sequence is TGTGCCAGCAGTGGGGACAGTCCAACGCTAGCCAAAAACATTCAGTACTTC. This chain links TRBV6-6 with TRBJ2-4; 7 nucleotides align to TRBD1. Germline V CDR1 and CDR2: MNHNY, SVGAGI (reference sequence). The junction had 10 bases not matched to a gene; V was cut back by 5 bases and J by 0 bases. This CDR3 spans 17 amino acids.

This chain connects TRBV5-1 to TRBJ2-5; D remains ambiguous. This CDR3 is built from 14 residues. V dropped 4 bases and J dropped 4 bases, with 14 bases sitting between them. Germline assignment: CDR1 SGHRS and CDR2 YFSETQ. CDR3 amino acids: CASSTRASGETQYF. As DNA, the CDR3 is TGCGCCAGCAGCACTCGGGCCTCGGGAGAGACCCAGTACTTC.

This clonotype was recorded a few times. This chain links TRBV5-1 with TRBJ2-1, with 11 positions matching TRBD2. Germline CDR1 is SGHRS and CDR2 is YFSETQ. With V trimmed by 2 bases and J by 5 bases, 6 bases remained unmatched. The CDR3 consists of 16 residues. DNA of the CDR3: TGCGCCAGCAGCTTAACACCACTAGCGGGGGACAATGAGCAGTTCTTC. Translation: CASSLTPLAGDNEQFF.

This clonotype was counted between two and nine times. V usage is TRBV7-2 and J usage is TRBJ2-3; a weak D match, TRBD2 (6 bases). Trimming left V 5 bases short and J 2 bases short, with 17 bases between. The germline V gene has CDR1 SGHTA and CDR2 FQGNSA. CDR3 length: 16 residues. The CDR3 sequence: CASSDKMGLVTDTQYF. The CDR3 DNA is TGTGCCAGCAGCGACAAAATGGGACTCGTCACAGATACGCAGTATTTT.

This clonotype has just a few counts. The CDR3 loop reads CASSSGGRYNEQFF. CDR3 DNA: TGTGCCAGCAGTTCCGGGGGTCGGTACAATGAGCAGTTCTTC. The gene calls are TRBV12-3 or TRBV12-4 and TRBJ2-1; tentatively, D is TRBD2 (6 bases). This CDR3 spans 14 amino acids. V was clipped by 4 bases and J by 4 bases, with 11 bases between them.

This clonotype was observed a single time. The rearrangement links TRBV9 to TRBJ1-5, with D maybe TRBD1 (6 bases). The CDR3 is made up of 14 amino acids. The V end was cut by 4 bases, the J end by 3 bases, with 11 bases between. Germline CDR1 and CDR2: SGDLS and YYNGEE. CDR3 region: CASSQTGTNQPQHF. CDR3 coding DNA: TGTGCCAGCAGCCAGACAGGCACCAATCAGCCCCAGCATTTT.

The chain combines TRBV27 with TRBJ2-6, with 10 bases aligning to TRBD1. V was pared by 6 bases and J by 0 bases, with 11 bases of the junction left unmatched. The CDR3 runs 19 residues. The V gene's germline CDR1 is MNHEY and CDR2 SMNVEV (reference sequence). CDR3 loop: CASRIFGTGANSGANVLTF. The CDR3 nucleotides are TGTGCCAGCAGAATCTTTGGGACAGGGGCTAACTCTGGGGCCAACGTCCTGACTTTC.

The gene calls are TRBV6-5 and TRBJ2-1, with 10 bases lining up with TRBD1. This CDR3 spans 15 amino acids. Per germline, CDR1 MNHEY and CDR2 SVGAGI. V was clipped by 0 bases and J by 10 bases; unmatched bases: 6. The CDR3 nucleotides read TGTGCCAGCAGTTACTCGACAGGGGGCTCGGGGGAGCAGTTCTTC. Protein: CASSYSTGGSGEQFF.

In its sample, this clonotype was seen a few times. The chain has TRBV7-9 and TRBJ1-1; TRBD1 aligns across 11 bases. The ends lost 1 base at V and 10 bases at J; junction bases unmatched: 11. CDR1 SEHNR and CDR2 FQNEAQ come from the germline V gene (reference sequence). The CDR3 is 16 amino acids. CDR3 amino acids: CASSLEEGQGELRAFF. CDR3 bases: TGTGCCAGCAGCTTAGAGGAGGGACAGGGGGAATTGAGAGCTTTCTTT.

This chain joins TRBV20-1 and TRBJ2-7, with 8 bases that match TRBD1. J gave up 3 bases and V 2 bases, and 3 bases lay outside the gene matches. The CDR3 has 13 amino acids. CDR1 and CDR2 (germline): DFQATT, SNEGSKA (reference sequence). The CDR3 nucleotides are TGCAGTGCTAGAAGGACAGGGCTCTACGAGCAGTACTTC. This translates into CSARRTGLYEQYF.

This clonotype has a handful of counts. The rearrangement links TRBV6-5 to TRBJ1-5; D remains ambiguous. Trimming left V 5 bases short and J 2 bases short, with 13 bases between. CDR1 MNHEY and CDR2 SVGAGI come from the germline V gene. The CDR3 is made up of 15 amino acids. The CDR3 here is CASSPQLPGNQPQHF. The CDR3 nucleotides read TGTGCCAGCAGTCCGCAGCTCCCCGGCAATCAGCCCCAGCATTTT.

The gene calls are TRBV7-8 and TRBJ2-5; D is undetermined. V lost 3 bases, J lost 5 bases, and 10 bases lay in between. In germline, CDR1 is SGHVS, CDR2 FQNEAQ. The CDR3 is made up of 13 amino acids. CDR3: CASSFSLGETQYF. CDR3 DNA sequence: TGTGCCAGCAGCTTTAGTCTGGGGGAGACCCAGTACTTC. The full variable domain, with the rest looked up from reference TRBV7-8 and TRBJ2-5, is GAGVSQSPRYKVAKRGQDVALRCDPISGHVSLFWYQQALGQGPEFLTYFQNEAQLDKSGLPSDRFFAERPEGSVSTLKIQRTQQEDSAVYLCASSFSLGETQYFGPGTRLLVL.

The chain combines TRBV5-1 with TRBJ2-2, with 9 positions matching TRBD1. The V gene end was trimmed by 4 bases and the J gene end by 6 bases; junction bases not matched to a gene: 7. Per germline, CDR1 SGHRS and CDR2 YFSETQ. The CDR3 has 15 residues. The DNA of the CDR3 is TGCGCCAGCAGCCCCGGGACAGGGTTCTCCGGGGAGCTGTTTTTT. Its protein is CASSPGTGFSGELFF.

This clonotype was observed many times. CDR3 in amino acids: CASSSQSYEQYF. The CDR3 bases are TGTGCCAGCAGCTCCCAGTCCTACGAGCAGTACTTC. The J gene is TRBJ2-7, the V gene TRBV28, with D hard to call. The CDR3 contains 12 residues. V was pared by 6 bases and J by 1 base, with 7 bases between. The germline V gene has CDR1 MDHEN and CDR2 SYDVKM.

In this sample, this clonotype turned up many times. V is TRBV24-1 and J is TRBJ2-7; D might be TRBD1 (5 bases). Germline CDR1 reads KGHDR; CDR2 reads SFDVKD. The germline V and J ends were trimmed by 0 bases and 2 bases, with 10 bases remaining between them. The CDR3 loop spans 15 amino acids. CDR3 sequence (DNA): TGTGCCACCAGTGATTTGGGACATTCCCCCTACGAGCAGTACTTC. Translating gives CATSDLGHSPYEQYF.

V gene TRBV18 combines with J gene TRBJ1-4; tentatively, D is TRBD1 (6 bases). Trimming cost V 3 bases and J 2 bases, with 10 bases left between them. Germline CDR1 and CDR2: KGHSH and LQKENI. The length of the CDR3 is 15 residues. As DNA, the CDR3 is TGTGCCAGCTCACCGCAGGGGCCGACTAATGAAAAACTGTTTTTT. Encoded protein: CASSPQGPTNEKLFF.

The rearrangement links TRBV5-6 to TRBJ2-3; D remains ambiguous. Trimming shortened V by 0 bases and J by 2 bases, and 13 bases separated the two germline ends. This CDR3 contains 16 residues. In germline, CDR1 is SGHDT, CDR2 YYEEEE. Here the CDR3 reads CASSLEAWQHTDTQYF. CDR3 nucleotide sequence: TGTGCCAGCAGCTTGGAAGCATGGCAACACACAGATACGCAGTATTTT.

This clonotype was seen a few times. The CDR3 DNA follows: TGTGCCAACAAACCAGGGGGCAGAACTGGAAACACCATATATTTT. Amino acid sequence: CANKPGGRTGNTIYF. The V gene is TRBV12-3 or TRBV12-4, the J gene TRBJ1-3, with 8 nucleotides matching TRBD1. The CDR3 totals 15 residues. V lost 10 bases to trimming and J lost 2 bases; unmatched junction nucleotides: 10.

V is TRBV7-9 and J is TRBJ2-7; 10 bases match TRBD2. The V and J ends lost 5 bases and 6 bases, in that order; junction bases with no gene match: 7. The CDR3 is 14 amino acids. Per the germline V gene, CDR1 is SEHNR and CDR2 is FQNEAQ (reference sequence). The CDR3 spells CASSASGGVLEQYF. CDR3 nucleotide sequence: TGTGCCAGCAGCGCTAGCGGGGGTGTTCTCGAGCAGTACTTC.

The chain recombines TRBV12-3 or TRBV12-4 with TRBJ1-2, with a weak D call TRBD1 (5 bases). V lost 8 bases, J lost 5 bases, and 15 bases lay in between. The CDR3 totals 13 residues. In nucleotides, the CDR3 is TGTGCCAGCTTGGGACCTCCCATATATGGCTACACCTTC. As protein: CASLGPPIYGYTF.